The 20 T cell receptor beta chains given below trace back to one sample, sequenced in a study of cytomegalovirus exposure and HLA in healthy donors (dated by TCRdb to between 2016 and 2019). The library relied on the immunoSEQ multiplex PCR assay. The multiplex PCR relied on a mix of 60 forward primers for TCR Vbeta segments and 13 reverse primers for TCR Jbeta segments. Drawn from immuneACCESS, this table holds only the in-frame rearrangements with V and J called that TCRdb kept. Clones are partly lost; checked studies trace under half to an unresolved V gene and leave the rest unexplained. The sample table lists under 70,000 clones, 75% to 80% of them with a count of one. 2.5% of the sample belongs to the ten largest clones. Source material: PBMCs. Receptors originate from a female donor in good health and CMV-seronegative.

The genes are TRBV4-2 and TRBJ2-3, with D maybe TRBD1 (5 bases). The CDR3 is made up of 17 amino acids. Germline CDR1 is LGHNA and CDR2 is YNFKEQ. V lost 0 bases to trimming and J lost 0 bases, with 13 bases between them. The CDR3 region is CASSQDVAGLSTDTQYF. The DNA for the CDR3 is TGTGCCAGCAGCCAAGATGTGGCAGGGTTAAGCACAGATACGCAGTATTTT.

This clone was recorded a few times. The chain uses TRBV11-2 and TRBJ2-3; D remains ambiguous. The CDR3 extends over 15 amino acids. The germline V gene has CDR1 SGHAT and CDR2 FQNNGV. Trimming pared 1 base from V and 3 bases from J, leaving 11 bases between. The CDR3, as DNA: TGTGCCAGCAGCTTAGCCGGATTCGGGACAGATACGCAGTATTTT. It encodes CASSLAGFGTDTQYF.

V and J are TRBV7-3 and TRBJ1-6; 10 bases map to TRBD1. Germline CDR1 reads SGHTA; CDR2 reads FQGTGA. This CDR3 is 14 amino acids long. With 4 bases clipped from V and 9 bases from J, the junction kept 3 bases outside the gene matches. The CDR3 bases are TGTGCCAGCAGCTCGGGACAGGGGAGTTCACCCCTCCACTTT. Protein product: CASSSGQGSSPLHF.

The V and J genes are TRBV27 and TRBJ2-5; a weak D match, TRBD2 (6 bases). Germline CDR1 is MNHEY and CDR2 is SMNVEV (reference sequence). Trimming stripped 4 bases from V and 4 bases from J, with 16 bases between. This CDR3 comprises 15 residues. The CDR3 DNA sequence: TGTGCCAGCAGTTCCGGATCCGGGAGAACAGAGACCCAGTACTTC. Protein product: CASSSGSGRTETQYF.

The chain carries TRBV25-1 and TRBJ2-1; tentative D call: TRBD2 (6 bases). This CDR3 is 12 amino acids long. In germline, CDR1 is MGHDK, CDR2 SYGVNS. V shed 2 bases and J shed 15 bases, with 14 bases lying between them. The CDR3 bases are TGTGCCAGCAGTGAAACATTAGGACTACGGTTCTTC. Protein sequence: CASSETLGLRFF.

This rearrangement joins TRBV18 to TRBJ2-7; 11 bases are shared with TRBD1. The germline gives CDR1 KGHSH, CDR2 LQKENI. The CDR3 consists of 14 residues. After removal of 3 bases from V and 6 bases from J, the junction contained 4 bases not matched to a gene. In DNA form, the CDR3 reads TGTGCCAGCTCACCTTTGGGACAGGGGGGCGAGCAGTACTTC. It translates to CASSPLGQGGEQYF.

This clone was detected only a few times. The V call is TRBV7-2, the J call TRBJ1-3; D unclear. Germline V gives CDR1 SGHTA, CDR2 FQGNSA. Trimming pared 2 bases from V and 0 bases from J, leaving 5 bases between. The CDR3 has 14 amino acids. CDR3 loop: CASSLSSSGNTIYF. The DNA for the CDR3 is TGTGCCAGCAGCTTAAGTAGCTCTGGAAACACCATATATTTT.

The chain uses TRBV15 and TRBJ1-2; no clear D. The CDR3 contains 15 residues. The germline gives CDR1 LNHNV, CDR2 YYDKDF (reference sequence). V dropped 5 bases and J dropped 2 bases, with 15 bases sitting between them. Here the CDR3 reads CATSQARVANYGYTF. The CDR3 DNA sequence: TGTGCCACCAGCCAAGCACGGGTCGCCAACTATGGCTACACCTTC.

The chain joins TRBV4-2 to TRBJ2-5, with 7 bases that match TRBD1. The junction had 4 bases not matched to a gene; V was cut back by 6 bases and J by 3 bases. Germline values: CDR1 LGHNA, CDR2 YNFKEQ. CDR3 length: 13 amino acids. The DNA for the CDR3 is TGTGCCAGCAGGCGAGGGGGCGAAGAGACCCAGTACTTC. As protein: CASRRGGEETQYF.

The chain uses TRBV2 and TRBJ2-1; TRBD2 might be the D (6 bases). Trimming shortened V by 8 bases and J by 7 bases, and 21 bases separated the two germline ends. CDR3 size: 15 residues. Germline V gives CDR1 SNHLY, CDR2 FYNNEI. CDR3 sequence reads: CASSIIGPRGNEQFF. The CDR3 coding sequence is TGTGCCAGCTCGATCATAGGGCCCCGGGGGAATGAGCAGTTCTTC.

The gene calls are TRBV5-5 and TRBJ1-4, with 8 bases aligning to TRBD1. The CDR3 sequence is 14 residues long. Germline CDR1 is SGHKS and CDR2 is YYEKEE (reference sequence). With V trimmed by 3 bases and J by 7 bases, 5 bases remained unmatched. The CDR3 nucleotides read TGTGCCAGCAGCTCGGCGGGACAGGTTGAAAAACTGTTTTTT. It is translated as CASSSAGQVEKLFF.

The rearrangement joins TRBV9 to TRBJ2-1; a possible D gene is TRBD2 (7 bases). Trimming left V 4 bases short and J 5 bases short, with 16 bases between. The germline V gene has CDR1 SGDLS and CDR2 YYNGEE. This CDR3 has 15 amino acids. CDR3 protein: CASSLGGAFHNEQFF. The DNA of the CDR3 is TGTGCCAGCAGCCTTGGGGGGGCCTTCCACAATGAGCAGTTCTTC.

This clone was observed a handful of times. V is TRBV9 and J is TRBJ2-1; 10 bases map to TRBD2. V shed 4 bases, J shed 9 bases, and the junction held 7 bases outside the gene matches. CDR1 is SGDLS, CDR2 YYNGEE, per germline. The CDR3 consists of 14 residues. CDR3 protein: CASSTEREGLEQFF. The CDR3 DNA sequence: TGTGCCAGCAGCACAGAGCGGGAGGGCCTTGAGCAGTTCTTC.

The CDR3 region has the DNA TGTGCCAGTAGTACGCGCGACAGGGGAGATGAGCAGTTCTTC. This gives the protein CASSTRDRGDEQFF. The J gene is TRBJ2-1, the V gene TRBV19; 8 bases agree with TRBD1. The V and J ends lost 4 bases and 8 bases, in that order; junction bases with no gene match: 7. The CDR3 runs to 14 residues. Germline-derived CDR1 and CDR2 are LNHDA and SQIVND (reference sequence).

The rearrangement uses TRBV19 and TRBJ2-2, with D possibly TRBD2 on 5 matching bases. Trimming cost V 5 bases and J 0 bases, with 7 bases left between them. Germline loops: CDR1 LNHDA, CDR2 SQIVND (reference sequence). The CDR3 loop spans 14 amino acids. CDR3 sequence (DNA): TGTGCCAGTAGTCCCGGGGCGAACACCGGGGAGCTGTTTTTT. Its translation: CASSPGANTGELFF.

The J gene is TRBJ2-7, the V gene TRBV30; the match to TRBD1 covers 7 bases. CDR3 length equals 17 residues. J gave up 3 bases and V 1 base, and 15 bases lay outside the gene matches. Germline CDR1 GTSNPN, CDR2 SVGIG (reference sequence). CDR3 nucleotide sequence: TGTGCCTGGAGTGGTTCCACGGGACAGAGAATCTACTACGAGCAGTACTTC. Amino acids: CAWSGSTGQRIYYEQYF. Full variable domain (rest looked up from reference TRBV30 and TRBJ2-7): SQTIHQWPATLVQPVGSPLSLECTVEGTSNPNLYWYRQAAGRGLQLLFYSVGIGQISSEVPQNLSASRPQDRQFILSSKKLLLSDSGFYLCAWSGSTGQRIYYEQYFGPGTRLTVT.

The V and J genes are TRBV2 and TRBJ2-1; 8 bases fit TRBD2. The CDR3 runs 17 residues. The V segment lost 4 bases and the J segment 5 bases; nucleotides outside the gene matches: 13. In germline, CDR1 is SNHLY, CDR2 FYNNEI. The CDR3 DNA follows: TGTGCCAGCAGTGCCTCCGCAGGAGCGGGAGTTAACAATGAGCAGTTCTTC. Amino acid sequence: CASSASAGAGVNNEQFF.

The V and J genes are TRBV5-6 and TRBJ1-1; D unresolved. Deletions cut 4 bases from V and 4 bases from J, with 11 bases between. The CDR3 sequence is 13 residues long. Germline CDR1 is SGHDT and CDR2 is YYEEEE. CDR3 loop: CASSAGRFTEAFF. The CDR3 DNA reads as TGTGCCAGCAGCGCGGGTCGATTCACTGAAGCTTTCTTT. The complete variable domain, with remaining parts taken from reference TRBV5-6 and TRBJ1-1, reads DAGVTQSPTHLIKTRGQQVTLRCSPKSGHDTVSWYQQALGQGPQFIFQYYEEEERQRGNFPDRFSGHQFPNYSSELNVNALLLGDSALYLCASSAGRFTEAFFGQGTRLTVV.

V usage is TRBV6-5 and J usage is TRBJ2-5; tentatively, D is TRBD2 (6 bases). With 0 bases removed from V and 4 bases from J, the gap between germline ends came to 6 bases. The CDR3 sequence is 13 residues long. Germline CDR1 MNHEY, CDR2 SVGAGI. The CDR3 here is CASSYSGGETQYF. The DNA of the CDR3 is TGTGCCAGCAGTTACTCCGGGGGAGAGACCCAGTACTTC.

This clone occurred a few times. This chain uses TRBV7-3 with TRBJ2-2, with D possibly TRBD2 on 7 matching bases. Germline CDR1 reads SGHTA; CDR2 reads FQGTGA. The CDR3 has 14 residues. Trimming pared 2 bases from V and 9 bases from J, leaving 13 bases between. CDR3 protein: CASSLGGGARELFF. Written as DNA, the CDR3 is TGTGCCAGCAGCTTAGGAGGGGGGGCCCGGGAGCTGTTTTTT.